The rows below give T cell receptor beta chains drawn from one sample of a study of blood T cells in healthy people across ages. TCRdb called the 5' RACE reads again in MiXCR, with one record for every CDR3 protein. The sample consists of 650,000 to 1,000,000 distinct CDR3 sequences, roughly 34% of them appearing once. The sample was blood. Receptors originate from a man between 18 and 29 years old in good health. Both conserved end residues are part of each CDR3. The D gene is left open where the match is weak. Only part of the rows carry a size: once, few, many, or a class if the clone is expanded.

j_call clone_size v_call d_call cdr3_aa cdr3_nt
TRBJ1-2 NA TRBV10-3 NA CAISDQGPTYNYGYTF TGTGCCATCAGTGATCAAGGACCGACTTATAACTATGGCTACACCTTC
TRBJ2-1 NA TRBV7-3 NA CASSPTAIINGQFF TGTGCCAGCAGCCCCACCGCAATAATTAATGGGCAGTTCTTC
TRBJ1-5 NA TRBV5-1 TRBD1 CASSATGAGGQPQHF TGCGCCAGCAGCGCTACAGGGGCCGGGGGTCAGCCCCAGCATTTT
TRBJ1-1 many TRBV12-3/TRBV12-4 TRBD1 CASSFQGGGGAFF TGTGCCAGCAGTTTCCAGGGGGGTGGGGGAGCTTTCTTT
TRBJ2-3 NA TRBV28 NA CASSFRDTDTQYF TGTGCCAGCAGTTTTCGGGACACAGATACGCAGTATTTT
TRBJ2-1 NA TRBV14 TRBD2 CASSPVAGSSYNEQFF TGTGCCAGCAGCCCCGTAGCGGGGAGCTCCTACAATGAGCAGTTCTTC
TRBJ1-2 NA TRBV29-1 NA CSVLRAGKAGYTF TGCAGCGTTCTAAGGGCAGGGAAGGCTGGCTACACCTTC
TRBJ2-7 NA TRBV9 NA CASSVEQDAEQYF TGTGCCAGCAGCGTAGAACAGGATGCCGAGCAGTACTTC
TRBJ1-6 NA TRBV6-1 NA CASSLKGPGLNSYNSPLHF TGTGCCAGCTCTCTTAAGGGGCCGGGTCTTAACTCCTATAATTCACCCCTCCACTTT
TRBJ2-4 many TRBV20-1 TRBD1 CSARSTRDRNIQYF TGCAGTGCTAGATCCACCCGGGACAGAAACATTCAGTACTTC
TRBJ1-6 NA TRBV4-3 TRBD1 CASSQSRDRANSPLHF TGCGCCAGCAGCCAATCGAGGGACAGGGCCAATTCACCCCTCCACTTT